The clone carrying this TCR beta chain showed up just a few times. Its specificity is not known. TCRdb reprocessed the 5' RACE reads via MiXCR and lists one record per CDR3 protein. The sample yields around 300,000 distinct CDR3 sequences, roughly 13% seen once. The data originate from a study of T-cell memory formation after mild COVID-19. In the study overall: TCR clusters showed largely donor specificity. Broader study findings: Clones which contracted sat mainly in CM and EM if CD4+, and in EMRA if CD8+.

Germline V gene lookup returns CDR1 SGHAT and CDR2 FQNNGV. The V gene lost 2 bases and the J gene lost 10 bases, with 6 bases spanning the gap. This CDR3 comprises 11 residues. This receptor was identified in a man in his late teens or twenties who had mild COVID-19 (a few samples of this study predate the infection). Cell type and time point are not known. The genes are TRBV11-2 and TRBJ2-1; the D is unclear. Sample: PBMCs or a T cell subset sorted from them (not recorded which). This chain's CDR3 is CASSLTEEQFF. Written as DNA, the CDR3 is TGTGCCAGCAGCTTAACTGAGGAGCAGTTCTTC. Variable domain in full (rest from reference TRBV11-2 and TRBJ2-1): EAGVAQSPRYKIIEKRQSVAFWCNPISGHATLYWYQQILGQGPKLLIQFQNNGVVDDSQLPKDRFSAERLKGVDSTLKIQPAKLEDSAVYLCASSLTEEQFFGPGTRLTVL.